Below, one T cell receptor (beta chain) is given with its context. The data derive from a study of blood T cell repertoires in COVID-19. In the study overall: Researchers got acute and convalescent COVID-19 samples from the United States, Italy and Spain.

As processed by the authors: How many nucleated cells were present was estimated from reference gene primer amplification. Assay: immunoSEQ multiplex PCR; the TCRdb copy retains only in-frame clones and omits some. The V and J calls and clone size are taken from that table; D and trimming were inferred from the DNA. The sample yields about 49,000 clones, over 85% seen once. Looked up from germline, CDR1 is SGHDT and CDR2 is YYEEEE. Between the trimmed V and J ends, which lost 2 bases and 7 bases, there was a span of 7 bases. CDR3 length: 12 amino acids. The V and J genes are TRBV5-6 and TRBJ2-1; D call uncertain. The sequencing sample was made of peripheral blood. The clonotype comes from a man older than 75 with acute or convalescent COVID-19. CDR3 sequence reads: CASSFLRNEQFF. For the CDR3, the DNA is TGTGCCAGCAGCTTTTTGAGGAATGAGCAGTTCTTC.